This TCR beta chain was recovered during a study of human T cells and chemical hapten exposure. Background on the study: Patients received weekly diphenylcyclopropenone doses to the scalp throughout the roughly 23-week study.

Study conclusions and caveats: Expanded TCRs produced significantly more large CDR3 similarity clusters than controls did. Having alopecia, the donors may differ immunologically from healthy people.

Concerning this clonotype itself: Its specificity is unknown.

Time point given: patch test 1, 2 weeks after DPC sensitization. Treatment indicated: therapeutic diphenylcyclopropenone sensitization with weekly scalp DPC. Someone pulled total RNA out of unfractionated whole blood. TCRdb redid the calling of the RACE reads with MiXCR, one entry per CDR3 protein. This sample has about 110,000 distinct CDR3 sequences, with approximately 11% found just once. This CDR3 contains 17 residues. The ends were cut back, 4 bases at V and 0 bases at J, with 13 bases in the middle. Germline loops: CDR1 KGHSH, CDR2 LQKENI. The source is a woman between 40 and 55 years old with alopecia areata. Some clones in this sample may be carry-over from other donors' samples. The sequences come from whole blood, collected in connection with sensitization to the hapten diphenylcyclopropenone (DPC). The chain has TRBV18 and TRBJ1-6; possibly TRBD1 for D (5 bases). CDR3 DNA sequence: TGTGCCAGCTCACTTGACCTCGGGGGCTCCTATAATTCACCCCTCCACTTT. Protein sequence: CASSLDLGGSYNSPLHF.